This entry concerns a single TCR beta chain. This record belongs to a study of cytomegalovirus exposure and HLA in healthy donors. With 2 bases removed from V and 7 bases from J, the gap between germline ends came to 15 bases. The germline V gene has CDR1 SGHNT and CDR2 YYREEE (reference sequence). This CDR3 has 14 amino acids. PCR primers comprised 60 Vbeta and 13 Jbeta primers. Repertoires were generated with immunoSEQ multiplex PCR, while TCRdb's copy carries only in-frame clones and drops some. The sample holds under 200,000 clones, about 81% seen once. Sequenced material: PBMCs. This chain connects TRBV5-4 to TRBJ2-5; D possibly corresponds to TRBD2 (6 bases). The receptor comes from a woman between 50 and 59 years old in good health and CMV-seropositive. The CDR3 protein is CASSFGWRGGTQYF. The CDR3 region has the DNA TGTGCCAGCAGCTTTGGATGGCGGGGAGGGACCCAGTACTTC.